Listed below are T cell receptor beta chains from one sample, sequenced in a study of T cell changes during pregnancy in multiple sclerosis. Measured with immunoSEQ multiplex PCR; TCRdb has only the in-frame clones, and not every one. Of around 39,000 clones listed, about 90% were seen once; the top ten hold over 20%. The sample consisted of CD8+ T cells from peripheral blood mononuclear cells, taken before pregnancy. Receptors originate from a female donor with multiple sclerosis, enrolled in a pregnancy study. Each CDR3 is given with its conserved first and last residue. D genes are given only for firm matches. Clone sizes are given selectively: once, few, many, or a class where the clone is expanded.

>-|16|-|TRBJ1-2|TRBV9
CASRVAGQGERNGYTF
TGTGCCAGCAGAGTGGCGGGGCAGGGTGAGAGAAATGGCTACACCTTC
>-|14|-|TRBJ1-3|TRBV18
CASSPRARGNTIYF
TGTGCCAGCTCACCACGGGCAAGAGGAAACACCATATATTTT
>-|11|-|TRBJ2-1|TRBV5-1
CASSLGTEQFF
TGCGCCAGCAGCTTGGGGACAGAGCAGTTCTTC
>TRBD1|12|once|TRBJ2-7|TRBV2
CATRTGSYEQYF
TGTGCCACGAGGACAGGTAGCTACGAGCAGTACTTC
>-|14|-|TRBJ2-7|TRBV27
CASSLSTGSYEQYF
TGTGCCAGCAGTTTATCCACCGGCTCCTACGAGCAGTACTTC
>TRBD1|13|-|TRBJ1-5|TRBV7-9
CASTQGGNQPQHF
TGTGCCAGCACACAGGGGGGCAATCAGCCCCAGCATTTT
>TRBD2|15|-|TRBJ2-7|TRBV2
CASTKTSGGAGEQYF
TGTGCCAGCACCAAAACTAGCGGGGGGGCTGGAGAGCAGTACTTC
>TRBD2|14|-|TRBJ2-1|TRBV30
CAWLGLAGGNEQFF
TGTGCCTGGTTGGGACTAGCGGGGGGGAATGAGCAGTTCTTC
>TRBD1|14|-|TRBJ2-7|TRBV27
CASSRDRFANEQYF
TGTGCCAGCAGTAGGGACAGGTTCGCAAACGAGCAGTACTTC
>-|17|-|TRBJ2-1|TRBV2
CASSENPEGSPYNEQFF
TGTGCCAGCAGTGAAAACCCTGAAGGGAGTCCCTACAATGAGCAGTTCTTC
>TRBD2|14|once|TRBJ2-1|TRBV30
CAWSGGRGYNEQFF
TGTGCCTGGAGTGGAGGGCGGGGGTACAATGAGCAGTTCTTC
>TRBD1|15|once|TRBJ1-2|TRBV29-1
CSVLPGTGLNYGYTF
TGCAGCGTGCTTCCCGGGACAGGGCTAAACTATGGCTACACCTTC
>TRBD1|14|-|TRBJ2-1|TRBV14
CASSRRGTGSEQFF
TGTGCCAGCAGCCGACGGGGGACAGGGAGCGAGCAGTTCTTC
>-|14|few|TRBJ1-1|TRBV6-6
CASRTLGAITEAFF
TGTGCCAGCAGGACTCTAGGGGCGATTACTGAAGCTTTCTTT
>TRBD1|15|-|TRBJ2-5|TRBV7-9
CASSPPDRPRETQYF
TGTGCCAGCAGCCCCCCGGACAGGCCGCGAGAGACCCAGTACTTC
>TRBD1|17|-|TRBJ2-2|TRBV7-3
CASSLSPTGVVTGELFF
TGTGCCAGCAGCTTATCCCCGACAGGGGTCGTCACCGGGGAGCTGTTTTTT
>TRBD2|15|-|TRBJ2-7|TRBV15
CATSRSLAGGVEQYF
TGTGCCACCAGCAGGAGTTTAGCGGGAGGGGTCGAGCAGTACTTC
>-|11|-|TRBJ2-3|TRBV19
CASSQGDTQYF
TGTGCCAGTAGTCAGGGAGATACGCAGTATTTT
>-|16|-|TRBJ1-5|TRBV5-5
CASSSAGTYSNQPQHF
TGTGCCAGCAGTTCCGCAGGGACTTATAGCAATCAGCCCCAGCATTTT
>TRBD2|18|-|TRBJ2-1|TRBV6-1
CASSEASGGIHSYNEQFF
TGTGCCAGCAGTGAAGCTAGCGGGGGGATCCACTCCTACAATGAGCAGTTCTTC
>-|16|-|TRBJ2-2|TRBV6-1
CASSEALGPNTGELFF
TGTGCCAGCAGTGAAGCACTGGGGCCGAACACCGGGGAGCTGTTTTTT
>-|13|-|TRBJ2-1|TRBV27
CASSFGVVNEQFF
TGTGCCAGCAGTTTCGGGGTTGTCAATGAGCAGTTCTTC
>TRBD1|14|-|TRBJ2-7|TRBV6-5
CASSYVQGAYEQYF
TGTGCCAGCAGTTACGTACAGGGGGCGTACGAGCAGTACTTC
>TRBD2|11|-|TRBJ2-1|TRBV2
CAGRMREGRFF
TGTGCCGGACGGATGCGGGAGGGCCGGTTCTTC
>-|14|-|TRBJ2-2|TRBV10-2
CASVGGHFTGELFF
TGCGCCAGCGTGGGGGGGCATTTCACCGGGGAGCTGTTTTTT
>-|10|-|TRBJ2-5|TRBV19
CACGQETQYF
TGTGCCTGCGGCCAAGAGACCCAGTACTTC
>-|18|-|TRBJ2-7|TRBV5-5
CASSLGPGGGTVLLEQYF
TGTGCCAGCAGCTTGGGCCCCGGTGGAGGGACAGTCCTCTTAGAGCAGTACTTC
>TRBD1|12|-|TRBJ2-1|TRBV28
CASSLTGYEQFF
TGTGCCAGCAGTCTGACAGGGTATGAGCAGTTCTTC
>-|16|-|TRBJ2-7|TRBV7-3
CASSLRGAGWYYEQYF
TGTGCCAGCAGCCTCCGAGGCGCAGGGTGGTACTACGAGCAGTACTTC
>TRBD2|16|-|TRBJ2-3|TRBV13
CASSRLAGGSTDTQYF
TGTGCCAGCAGTAGACTAGCGGGGGGTTCCACAGATACGCAGTATTTT
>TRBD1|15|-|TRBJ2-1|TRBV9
CASSPGQGLGNEQFF
TGTGCCAGCAGCCCGGGACAGGGTTTGGGCAATGAGCAGTTCTTC
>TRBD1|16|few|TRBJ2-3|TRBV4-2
CASSTRDRRGADTQYF
TGTGCCAGCAGCACCCGGGACAGGAGAGGGGCAGATACGCAGTATTTT
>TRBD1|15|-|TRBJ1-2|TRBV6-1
CASRDPGQGARGYTF
TGTGCCAGCAGGGACCCGGGACAGGGGGCGAGAGGCTACACCTTC
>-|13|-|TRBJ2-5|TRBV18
CASSPLSRETQYF
TGTGCCAGCTCACCACTCTCTAGGGAGACCCAGTACTTC
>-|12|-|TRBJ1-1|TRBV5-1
CASSLVGKEAFF
TGCGCCAGCAGCTTGGTTGGCAAGGAAGCTTTCTTT
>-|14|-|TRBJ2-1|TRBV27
CASSLGLAYNEQFF
TGTGCCAGCAGTTTGGGACTCGCCTACAATGAGCAGTTCTTC
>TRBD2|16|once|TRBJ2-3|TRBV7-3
CASSWGTSGITDTQYF
TGTGCCAGCAGCTGGGGGACTAGCGGGATCACAGATACGCAGTATTTT
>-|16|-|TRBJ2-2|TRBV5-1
CASSFRGGSNTGELFF
TGCGCCAGCAGCTTCCGCGGGGGCTCGAACACCGGGGAGCTGTTTTTT
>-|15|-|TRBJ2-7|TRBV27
CASSLKGWGVYEQYF
TGTGCCAGCAGTTTGAAGGGCTGGGGAGTCTACGAGCAGTACTTC
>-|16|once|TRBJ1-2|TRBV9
CASSLPTDFETDGYTF
TGTGCCAGCAGCCTACCGACTGATTTTGAGACTGATGGCTACACCTTC
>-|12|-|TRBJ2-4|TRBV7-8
CAVRTDKNIQYF
TGTGCCGTAAGGACAGATAAAAACATTCAGTACTTC
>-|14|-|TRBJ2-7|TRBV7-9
CASSSPEQVKEQYF
TGTGCCAGCAGCTCCCCAGAACAGGTTAAAGAGCAGTACTTC
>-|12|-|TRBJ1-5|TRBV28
CASTPYSQPQHF
TGTGCCAGCACGCCCTATAGTCAGCCCCAGCATTTT
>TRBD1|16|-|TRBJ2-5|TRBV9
CASSHPPGTGQETQYF
TGTGCCAGCAGCCACCCTCCCGGGACAGGGCAAGAGACCCAGTACTTC
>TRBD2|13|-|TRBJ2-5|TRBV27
CASSVPGGETQYF
TGTGCCAGCAGTGTCCCGGGGGGAGAGACCCAGTACTTC
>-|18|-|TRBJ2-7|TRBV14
CASSQVLVKAQHPYEQYF
TGTGCCAGCAGCCAAGTATTAGTCAAGGCACAGCACCCCTACGAGCAGTACTTC
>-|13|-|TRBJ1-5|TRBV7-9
CASSREANQPQHF
TGTGCCAGCAGCCGGGAGGCGAATCAGCCCCAGCATTTT
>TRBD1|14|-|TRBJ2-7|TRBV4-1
CASSLYTGGVEQYF
TGCGCCAGCAGCCTCTACACAGGGGGCGTCGAGCAGTACTTC
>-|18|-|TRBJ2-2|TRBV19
CASSIGWGQATNTGELFF
TGTGCCAGTAGCATTGGGTGGGGGCAGGCGACGAACACCGGGGAGCTGTTTTTT
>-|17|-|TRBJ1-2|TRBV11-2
CASSSGKIGQFNYGYTF
TGTGCCAGCAGCTCGGGAAAGATCGGACAGTTCAACTATGGCTACACCTTC
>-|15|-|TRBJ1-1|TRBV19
CASSIKWAGSTEAFF
TGTGCCAGTAGTATCAAATGGGCGGGGTCCACTGAAGCTTTCTTT